Below are 14 T cell receptor beta chains sequenced from a single sample in a study of T cells in Graves' hyperthyroidism and ophthalmopathy. There were TCR beta CDR3 regions amplified from RNA transcripts. A first-round RT-PCR of the TCR CDR3 used the HTBI primer set. TCRdb used MiXCR to reprocess the multiplex PCR reads, holding one entry per CDR3 protein. The data show 340,000 or so distinct CDR3 sequences, 21% seen once. Specimen: blood. The receptors here all came from a woman between 45 and 65 years old with Graves' hyperthyroidism.

V and J are TRBV29-1 and TRBJ2-1, with 13 bases that match TRBD2. The V segment lost 2 bases and the J segment 4 bases; nucleotides outside the gene matches: 5. The CDR3 runs 16 residues. From germline, CDR1 is SQVTM and CDR2 ANQGSEA. The CDR3, as DNA: TGCAGCGTTGAACTAGGGACTAGCGGGGCTTACAATGAGCAGTTCTTC. As protein: CSVELGTSGAYNEQFF.

Concerning this clonotype itself: No DNA is shown, since the ends of the CDR3 on it are uncertain; the CDR3 is the one TCRdb lists. The chain couples TRBV7-8 to TRBJ2-7; TRBD1, the D gene given by the table, was not confirmed from the DNA. Inclusive of both ends, the CDR3 amounts to 21 amino acids. CDR1 and CDR2 from the germline V gene are SGHVS and FQNEAQ. CDR3 residues: CASSFYICSARDQFGGYEQYF.

As for this clonotype: Given a much more abundant clone one base away, this may be a read error. V gene TRBV7-8 combines with J gene TRBJ1-2; no firm D call. CDR3 size: 13 residues. Germline assignment: CDR1 SGHVS and CDR2 FQNEAQ. The V gene lost 2 bases and the J gene lost 4 bases, with 8 bases spanning the gap. The CDR3 bases are TGTGCCAGCAGCTTATCAGGCAGCTATGGCTACACCTTC. Encoded protein: CASSLSGSYGYTF.

At least ten counts were recorded for this clonotype. V usage is TRBV28 and J usage is TRBJ1-1; D not resolved. Trimming shortened V by 7 bases and J by 4 bases, and 13 bases separated the two germline ends. This CDR3 has 13 amino acids. Germline V gene lookup returns CDR1 MDHEN and CDR2 SYDVKM. CDR3 coding DNA: TGTGCCAGCAATGCAGAGCCATTCACTGAAGCTTTCTTT. It encodes CASNAEPFTEAFF.

Only a few counts were recorded for this clonotype. The V gene is TRBV29-1, the J gene TRBJ2-2; TRBD1 matches at 9 bases. Germline lookup yields CDR1 SQVTM and CDR2 ANQGSEA. Unmatched junction bases numbered 5, after V lost 8 bases and J lost 4 bases. The CDR3 extends over 13 amino acids. CDR3 loop: CSTSTGGTGELFF. CDR3 sequence (DNA): TGCAGCACCTCGACAGGGGGCACCGGGGAGCTGTTTTTT.

This clonotype has ten or more counts. The chain is built from TRBV18 and TRBJ2-1; 9 bases agree with TRBD1. V shed 4 bases, J shed 7 bases, and the junction held 11 bases outside the gene matches. CDR1 is KGHSH and CDR2 is LQKENI in the germline V gene. The CDR3 is made up of 16 amino acids. CDR3 nucleotides: TGTGCCAGCTCACAAAACAGAGGACAGGGGTGGAATGAGCAGTTCTTC. It translates to CASSQNRGQGWNEQFF.

This clonotype has ten or more counts. V gene TRBV5-5 combines with J gene TRBJ1-2; 11 positions match TRBD1. CDR1 is SGHKS, CDR2 YYEKEE, per germline (reference sequence). J was trimmed by 6 bases and V by 4 bases; bases with no gene match: 5. This CDR3 spans 14 amino acids. The CDR3 sequence is CASSQDRGLNGYTF. For the CDR3, the DNA is TGTGCCAGCAGCCAGGACAGGGGGCTTAATGGCTACACCTTC.

V and J are TRBV29-1 and TRBJ1-4; tentative D call: TRBD1 (6 bases). Germline loops: CDR1 SQVTM, CDR2 ANQGSEA. V was trimmed by 1 base and J by 7 bases, leaving 16 bases between them. This CDR3 is built from 15 residues. As DNA, the CDR3 is TGCAGCGTTGAAGTCCCGGGACAATCCGCTGAAAAACTGTTTTTT. Its translation is CSVEVPGQSAEKLFF.

Ten or more counts support this clonotype. The chain has TRBV2 and TRBJ2-7; a weak D match, TRBD1 (7 bases). Trimming left V 8 bases short and J 6 bases short, with 20 bases between. The CDR3 is 14 amino acids. CDR1 is SNHLY and CDR2 is FYNNEI in the germline V gene. DNA for the CDR3: TGTGCCAGCGTGGGAGGAGGGGGCTACGGCGAGCAGTACTTC. Encoded protein: CASVGGGGYGEQYF.

This clonotype was picked up a small number of times. The chain has TRBV6-4 and TRBJ1-5, with D maybe TRBD1 (6 bases). CDR1 is MRHNA and CDR2 is SNTAGT in the germline V gene. The CDR3 extends over 15 amino acids. The germline V and J ends were trimmed by 5 bases and 3 bases, with 14 bases remaining between them. CDR3 nucleotides: TGTGCCAGCAGTAGACAGGCTGGATACAATCAGCCCCAGCATTTT. Translating gives CASSRQAGYNQPQHF.

The chain links TRBV20-1 to TRBJ1-1, with TRBD1 matching over 7 bases. V shed 7 bases and J 7 bases; nucleotides not matched to a gene: 12. CDR3 length: 13 residues. Germline assignment: CDR1 DFQATT and CDR2 SNEGSKA (reference sequence). The CDR3 loop is CSVSRGRVSEAFF. In nucleotides, the CDR3 is TGCAGTGTCAGCAGGGGGAGGGTAAGTGAAGCTTTCTTT.

This clonotype appeared a few times. The CDR3 is CASSLDTGVDTEAFF. The CDR3 DNA reads TGTGCCAGCAGCTTGGATACAGGGGTAGACACTGAAGCTTTCTTT. The chain recombines TRBV7-2 with TRBJ1-1, with 7 bases that match TRBD1. The CDR3 runs 15 residues. J gave up 3 bases and V 3 bases, and 7 bases lay outside the gene matches. Germline CDR1 reads SGHTA; CDR2 reads FQGNSA.

This clonotype appeared many times. V is TRBV5-1 and J is TRBJ2-3; 9 bases line up with TRBD2. This CDR3 spans 14 amino acids. The V and J ends lost 0 bases and 7 bases, in that order; junction bases with no gene match: 3. Looked up from germline, CDR1 is SGHRS and CDR2 is YFSETQ. This CDR3 reads CASSLASSGNTQYF. The CDR3 nucleotides are TGCGCCAGCAGCTTGGCTTCTAGCGGGAATACGCAGTATTTT.

The chain employs TRBV29-1 and TRBJ1-2, with D possibly TRBD1 on 5 matching bases. V lost 4 bases, J lost 6 bases, and 15 bases lay in between. The germline V gene has CDR1 SQVTM and CDR2 ANQGSEA. The CDR3 covers 13 residues. As DNA, the CDR3 is TGCAGCGTTGTTACTACGGCAGGGAATGGCTACACCTTC. Translated: CSVVTTAGNGYTF.